This T cell receptor beta chain comes out of a study of cytomegalovirus exposure and HLA in healthy donors. The wider study: Unique TCRs from HLA-typed donors, 70 million to 100 million of them, were held in an early data release.

Study-wide points: An analysis was carried out at a later point. It showed that HLA-associated TCR beta chains were more clonally expanded than equally common non-associated chains.

The primer mix had 60 Vbeta and 13 Jbeta primers. This table comes from immunoSEQ multiplex PCR, and its TCRdb copy is limited to in-frame clones, with some not included. The table lists approximately 150,000 clones, roughly three quarters of them singletons. As concerns this clone: Its antigen is currently unknown.

This receptor was obtained from a woman aged 55-69 years in good health and CMV-seronegative. Sequenced: PBMCs.

Here the CDR3 reads CASSRINRGQTEAFF. DNA for the CDR3: TGCGCCAGCAGCCGAATCAACAGAGGACAGACTGAAGCTTTCTTT. The rearrangement joins TRBV4-1 to TRBJ1-1, with a tentative D call TRBD1 (6 bases). This CDR3 has 15 residues. V lost 4 bases, J lost 5 bases, and 17 bases lay in between. Germline CDR1 is MGHRA and CDR2 is YSYEKL.